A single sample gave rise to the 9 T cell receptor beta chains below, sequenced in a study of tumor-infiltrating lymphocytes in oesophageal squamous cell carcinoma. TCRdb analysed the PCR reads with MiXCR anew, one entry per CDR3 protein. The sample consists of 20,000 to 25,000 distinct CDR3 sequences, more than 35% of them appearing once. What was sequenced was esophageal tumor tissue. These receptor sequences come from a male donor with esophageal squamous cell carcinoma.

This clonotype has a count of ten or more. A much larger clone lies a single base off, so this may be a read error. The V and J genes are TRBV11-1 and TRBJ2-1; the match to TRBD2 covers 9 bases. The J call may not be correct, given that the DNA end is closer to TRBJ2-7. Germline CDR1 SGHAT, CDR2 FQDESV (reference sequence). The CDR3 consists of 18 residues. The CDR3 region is CASSLTPSGDSSYNEQYF. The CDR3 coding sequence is TGTGCCAGCAGCTTAACCCCTAGCGGGGACAGCTCCTACAATGAGCAGTACTTC.

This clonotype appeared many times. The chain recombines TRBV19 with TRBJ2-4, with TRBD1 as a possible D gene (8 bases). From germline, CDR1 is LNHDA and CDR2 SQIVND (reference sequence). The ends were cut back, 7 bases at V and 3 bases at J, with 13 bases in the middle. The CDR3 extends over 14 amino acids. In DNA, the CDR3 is TGTGCCAGTACCCACAGGGGGGGCAAAAACATTCAGTACTTC. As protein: CASTHRGGKNIQYF.

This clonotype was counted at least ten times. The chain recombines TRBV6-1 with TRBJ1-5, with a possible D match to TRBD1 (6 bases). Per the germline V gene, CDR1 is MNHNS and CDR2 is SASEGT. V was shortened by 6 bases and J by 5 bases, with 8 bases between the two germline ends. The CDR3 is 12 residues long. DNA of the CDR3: TGTGCCAGCAGGTCAGGGGATCAGCCCCAGCATTTT. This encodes CASRSGDQPQHF.

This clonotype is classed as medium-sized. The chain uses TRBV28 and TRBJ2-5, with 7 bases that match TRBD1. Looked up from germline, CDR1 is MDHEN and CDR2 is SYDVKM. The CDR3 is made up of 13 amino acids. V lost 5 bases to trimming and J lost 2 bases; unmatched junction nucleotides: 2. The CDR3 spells CASSPGGQETQYF. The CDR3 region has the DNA TGTGCCAGCAGTCCAGGGGGACAAGAGACCCAGTACTTC.

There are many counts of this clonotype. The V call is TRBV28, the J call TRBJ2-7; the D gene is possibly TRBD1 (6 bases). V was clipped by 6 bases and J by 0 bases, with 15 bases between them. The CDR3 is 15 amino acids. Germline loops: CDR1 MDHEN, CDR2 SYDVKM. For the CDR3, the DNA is TGTGCCAGCAGCAGTACAGGGTATAGCTCCTACGAGCAGTACTTC. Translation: CASSSTGYSSYEQYF.

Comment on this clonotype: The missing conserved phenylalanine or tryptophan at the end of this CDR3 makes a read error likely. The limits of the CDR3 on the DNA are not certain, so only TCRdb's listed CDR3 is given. CDR3 protein: CASSPLRTKVASGANVLTSAP. This chain links TRBV7-8 with TRBJ1-1; TRBD1 reflects the table's D call only, with no check against the DNA. Germline V gene data show CDR1 as SGHVS and CDR2 as FQNEAQ. Inclusive of both ends, the CDR3 amounts to 21 amino acids.

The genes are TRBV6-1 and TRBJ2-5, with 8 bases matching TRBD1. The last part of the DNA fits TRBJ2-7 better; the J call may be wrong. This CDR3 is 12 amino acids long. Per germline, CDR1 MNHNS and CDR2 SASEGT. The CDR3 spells CASTRGHDEQYF. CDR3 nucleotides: TGTGCCAGCACCAGGGGGCACGACGAGCAGTACTTC.

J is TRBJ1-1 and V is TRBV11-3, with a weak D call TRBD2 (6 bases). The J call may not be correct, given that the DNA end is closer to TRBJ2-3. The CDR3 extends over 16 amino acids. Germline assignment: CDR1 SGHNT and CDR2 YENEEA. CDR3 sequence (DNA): TGTGCCAGCAGCTTAGACGGCGGGACCAGCACAGATACGCAGTATTTT. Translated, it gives CASSLDGGTSTDTQYF.

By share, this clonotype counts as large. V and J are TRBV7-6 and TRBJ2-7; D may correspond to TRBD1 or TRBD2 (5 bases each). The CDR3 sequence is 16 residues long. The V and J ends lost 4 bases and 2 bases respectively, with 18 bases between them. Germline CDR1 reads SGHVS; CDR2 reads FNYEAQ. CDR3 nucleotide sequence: TGTGCCAGCAGCTCGGGGTCGGGGCAGGGCCCCTACGAGCAGTACTTC. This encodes CASSSGSGQGPYEQYF.